This T cell receptor beta chain was captured by sequencing in a study of CXCR3-negative and CXCR3-positive naive CD8 T cells. Study context: Sequencing yielded about 135 million TRB reads, roughly 1.5 +/- 0.3 million per library. Regarding the study as a whole: Naive subsets were similarly diverse, while memory CD8+ repertoires were much less diverse. Naive CXCR3-positive cells had TRB CDR3s more hydrophobic than those of CXCR3-negative naive cells. Naive CXCR3-negative cells resembled naive CXCR3-positive cells in TRBV-TRBJ usage; memory cells differed.

In the case of this clonotype: The antigen remains unidentified.

The CDR3 spans 13 residues. Germline V gives CDR1 SGHNT, CDR2 YYREEE (reference sequence). The TRB libraries of cDNA were built by UMI-labeled 5' RACE. For each CDR3 protein, TCRdb gives one entry from its re-call of the 5' RACE reads, without DNA. The listing contains about 130,000 distinct CDR3 sequences. The receptor was isolated from a human donor in good health. Some clones in this sample may be carry-over from other donors' samples. This chain connects TRBV5-4 to TRBJ2-3. The sample was naive CXCR3- CD8+ T cells from blood. Subset indicated: CD45RO-CCR7+CD27+CD95- naive CD8+ T cells lacking CXCR3 (TNR3-). CDR3 sequence reads: CASSLLNTDTQYF.